This record covers a single T cell receptor (beta chain). The data were taken from a study of STAT5B mutations in CD4+ large granular lymphocyte leukemia. The CDR3 runs 15 residues. Trimming removed 1 base from V and 5 bases from J, with 13 bases in between. Germline CDR1 is SGHRS and CDR2 is YFSETQ. This table comes from immunoSEQ multiplex PCR, and its TCRdb copy is limited to in-frame clones, with some not included. The repertoire holds about 40,000 clones, with approximately 84% as singletons. This TCR came from a human donor in good health. This chain joins TRBV5-1 and TRBJ2-1; the D gene could be TRBD1 or TRBD2 (5 bases each). Input material: CD4+ T cells from blood buffy coats. In DNA form, the CDR3 reads TGCGCCAGCAGCTTGATACCGGGGCCACACAATGAGCAGTTCTTC. Protein: CASSLIPGPHNEQFF.